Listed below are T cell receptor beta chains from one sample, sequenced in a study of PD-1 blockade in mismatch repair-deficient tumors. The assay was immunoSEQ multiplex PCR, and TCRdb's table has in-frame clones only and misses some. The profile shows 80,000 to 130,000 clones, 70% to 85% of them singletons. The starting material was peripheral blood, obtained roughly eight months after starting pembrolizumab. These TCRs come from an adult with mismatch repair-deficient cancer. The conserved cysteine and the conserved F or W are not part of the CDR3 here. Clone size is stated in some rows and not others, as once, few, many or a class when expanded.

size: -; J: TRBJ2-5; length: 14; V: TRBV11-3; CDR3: ASSLPMDRVTETQY
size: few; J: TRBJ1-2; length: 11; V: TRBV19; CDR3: ASRPGPNYGYT
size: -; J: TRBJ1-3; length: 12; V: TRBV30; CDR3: AWSEGYPGNTIY
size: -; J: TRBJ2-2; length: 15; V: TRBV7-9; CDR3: ASSLRLGQADTGELF
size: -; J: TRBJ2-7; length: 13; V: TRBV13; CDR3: ASSRSSGRTYEQY
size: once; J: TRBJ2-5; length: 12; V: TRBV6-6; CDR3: ASSETGTPETQY
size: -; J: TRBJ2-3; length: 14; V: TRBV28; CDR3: ASSSLSGPRSNTQY
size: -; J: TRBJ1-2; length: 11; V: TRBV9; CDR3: ASSAGKSYGYT
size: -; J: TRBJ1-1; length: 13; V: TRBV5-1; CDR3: ASSQAGTVNTEAF
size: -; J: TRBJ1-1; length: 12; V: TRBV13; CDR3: ASTLGHLNTEAF
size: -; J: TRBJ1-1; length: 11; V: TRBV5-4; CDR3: ASKADSNTEAF
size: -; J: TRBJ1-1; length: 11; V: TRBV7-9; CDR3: ASNFIRAPEAF
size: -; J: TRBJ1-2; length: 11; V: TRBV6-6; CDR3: ASRPQENYGYT
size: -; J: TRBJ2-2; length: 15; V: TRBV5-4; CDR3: ASSAERTSGWGGELF
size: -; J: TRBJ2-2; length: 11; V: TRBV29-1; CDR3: SVGQVDTGELF
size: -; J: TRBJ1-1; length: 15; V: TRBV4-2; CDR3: ASSQDVTTRGRGQAF
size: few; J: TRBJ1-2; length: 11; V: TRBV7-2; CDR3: ASSYRDGRGYT
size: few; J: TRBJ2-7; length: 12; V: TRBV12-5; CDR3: ASGITSAGGEQY
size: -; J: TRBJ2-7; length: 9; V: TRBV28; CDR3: ASSSNKEQY
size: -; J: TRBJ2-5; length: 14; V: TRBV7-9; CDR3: ASSSGFARGTETQY
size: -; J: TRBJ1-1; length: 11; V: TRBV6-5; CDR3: ASSDRISTEAF
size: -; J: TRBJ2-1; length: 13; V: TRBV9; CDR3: ASSVDLASYNEQF